This TCR beta chain derives from a study of blood T cell repertoires in COVID-19. TCRdb's copy holds only in-frame clones and misses some; the assay was immunoSEQ multiplex PCR. The sample lists about 64,000 clones; around 86% were seen once. V was pared by 0 bases and J by 6 bases, with 17 bases between. Germline V gene lookup returns CDR1 SGHRS and CDR2 YFSETQ. There are 16 residues in the CDR3. The clonotype originates from a man in his forties with acute or convalescent COVID-19. The chain carries TRBV5-1 and TRBJ2-3; D might be TRBD2 (6 bases). Sequenced sample: peripheral blood. The CDR3 DNA follows: TGCGCCAGCAGCTTGGCCGCGGGGAAAGGCTGGGATACGCAGTATTTT. This encodes CASSLAAGKGWDTQYF.